This T cell receptor (beta chain) was sequenced for a study of blood T cell repertoires in COVID-19. On the study more broadly: Sources were T cells, B-cell-depleted T cells, or PBMCs; the material itself was cDNA or gDNA.

Those enrolled in Seattle joined during active infection and were followed longitudinally afterward. Study processing details: Amplification of reference gene primers provided the estimated nucleated cell counts. TCRdb keeps only in-frame clones here, not all; method: immunoSEQ multiplex PCR. That table supplies the V and J calls and clone size; D and trimming were determined from the DNA. Among over 85,000 clones listed, roughly 87% were seen once. Unmatched junction bases numbered 9, after V lost 7 bases and J lost 7 bases. The CDR3 is made up of 14 amino acids. The germline gives CDR1 MNHNY, CDR2 SVGAGI (reference sequence).

Sequencing used peripheral blood. The chain is built from TRBV6-6 and TRBJ1-2, with 10 bases that match TRBD1. The clonotype originates from a woman in her 50s with COVID-19, enrolled during active disease. The DNA for the CDR3 is TGTGCCAGCACCCGGACAGGGGGAGCTAGTGGCTACACCTTC. Amino acid sequence: CASTRTGGASGYTF.